This TCR beta chain was sequenced during a study of blood T cell repertoires in COVID-19. Study as a whole: Whether acute or convalescent, the COVID-19 samples came from the United States, Italy and Spain. The cDNA or gDNA used as material had been derived from T cells, B-cell-depleted T cells, or PBMCs.

Per the original data handling: Reference gene primers were amplified, and this amplification served to estimate nucleated cell counts. The assay was immunoSEQ multiplex PCR, and TCRdb's table has in-frame clones only and misses some. Clone size and the V and J calls come from that table; the DNA yielded D and trimming. Altogether over 65,000 clones are present, around 90% being singletons, with the ten largest covering roughly 0.8%. This TCR derives from a woman at least 80 years old with acute or convalescent COVID-19. The sequenced material came from peripheral blood.

DNA for the CDR3: TGTGCCAGCAGCCTCGGGAACCGCAATCAGCCCCAGCATTTT. This translates into CASSLGNRNQPQHF. V usage is TRBV6-2 or TRBV6-3 and J usage is TRBJ1-5, with no clear D. Germline assignment: CDR1 MNHEY and CDR2 SVGEGT. V was pared by 6 bases and J by 2 bases, with 11 bases between. There are 14 residues in the CDR3.